Listed here are 2 T cell receptor beta chains from one sample, sequenced in a study of T cell responses to AZD1222 COVID-19 vaccine. Sequencing used immunoSEQ multiplex PCR; TCRdb keeps in-frame clones, though not all of them. The profile shows about 93,000 clones, 88% of them singletons. This specimen consisted of peripheral blood, obtained on day 0 of AZD1222 vaccination. These receptors all come from an adult in good health.

The chain joins TRBV19 to TRBJ1-2; no firm D call. Germline CDR1 reads LNHDA; CDR2 reads SQIVND (reference sequence). There are 11 residues in the CDR3. V lost 6 bases and J 1 base, leaving 3 bases between the germline ends. The CDR3 nucleotides read TGTGCCAGTAGGGATAACTATGGCTACACCTTC. Its translation is CASRDNYGYTF.

The V call is TRBV6-5, the J call TRBJ2-3; D might be TRBD1 (6 bases). The CDR3 totals 12 residues. Germline CDR1 is MNHEY and CDR2 is SVGAGI. The V and J ends lost 7 bases and 5 bases respectively, with 10 bases between them. The CDR3 sequence: CASTEGGDTQYF. The CDR3 coding sequence is TGTGCCAGCACAGAAGGGGGAGATACGCAGTATTTT.